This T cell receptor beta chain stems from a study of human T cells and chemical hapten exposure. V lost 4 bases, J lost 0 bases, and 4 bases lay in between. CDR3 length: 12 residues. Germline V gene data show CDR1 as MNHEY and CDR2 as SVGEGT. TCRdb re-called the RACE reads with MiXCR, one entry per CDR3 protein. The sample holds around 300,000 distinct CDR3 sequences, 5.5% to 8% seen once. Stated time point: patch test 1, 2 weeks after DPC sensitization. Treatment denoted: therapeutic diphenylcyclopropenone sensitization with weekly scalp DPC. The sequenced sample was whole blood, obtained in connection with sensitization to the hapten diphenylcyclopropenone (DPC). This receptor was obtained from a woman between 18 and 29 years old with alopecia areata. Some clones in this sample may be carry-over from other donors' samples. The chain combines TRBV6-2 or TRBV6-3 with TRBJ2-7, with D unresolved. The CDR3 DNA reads TGTGCCAGCAGTTTCATCTCCTACGAGCAGTACTTC. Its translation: CASSFISYEQYF.